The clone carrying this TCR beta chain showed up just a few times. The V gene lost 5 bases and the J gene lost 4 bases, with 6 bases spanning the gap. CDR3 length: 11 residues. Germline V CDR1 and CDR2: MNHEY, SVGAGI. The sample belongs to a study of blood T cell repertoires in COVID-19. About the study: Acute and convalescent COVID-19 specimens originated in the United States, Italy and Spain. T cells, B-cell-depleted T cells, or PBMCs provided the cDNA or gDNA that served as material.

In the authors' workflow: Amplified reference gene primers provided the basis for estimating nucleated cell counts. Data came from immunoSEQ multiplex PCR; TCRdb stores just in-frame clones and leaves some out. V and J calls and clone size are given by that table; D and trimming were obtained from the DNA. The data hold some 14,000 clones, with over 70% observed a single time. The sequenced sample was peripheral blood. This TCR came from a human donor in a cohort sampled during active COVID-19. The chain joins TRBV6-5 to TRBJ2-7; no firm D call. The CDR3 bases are TGTGCCAGCAGTAAGCAATACGAGCAGTACTTC. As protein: CASSKQYEQYF.